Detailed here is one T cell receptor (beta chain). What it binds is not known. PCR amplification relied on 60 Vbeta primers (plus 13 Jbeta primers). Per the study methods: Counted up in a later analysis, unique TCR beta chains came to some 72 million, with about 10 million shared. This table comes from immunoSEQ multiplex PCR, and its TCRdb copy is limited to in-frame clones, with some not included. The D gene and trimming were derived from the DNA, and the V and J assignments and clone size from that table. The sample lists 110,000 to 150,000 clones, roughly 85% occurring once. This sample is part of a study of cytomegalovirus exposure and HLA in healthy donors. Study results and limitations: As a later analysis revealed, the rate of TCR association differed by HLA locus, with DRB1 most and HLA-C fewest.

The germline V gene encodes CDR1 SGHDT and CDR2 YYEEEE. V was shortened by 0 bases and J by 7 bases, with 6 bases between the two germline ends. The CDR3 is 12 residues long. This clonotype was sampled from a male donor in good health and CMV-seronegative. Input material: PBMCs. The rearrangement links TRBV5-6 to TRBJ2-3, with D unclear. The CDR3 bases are TGTGCCAGCAGCTTGGCTACGAATACGCAGTATTTT. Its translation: CASSLATNTQYF.